This TCR beta chain originates from a study of cytotoxic CD8 clonotypes in ibrutinib-treated CLL. The protocol was immunoSEQ multiplex PCR, while the TCRdb copy is restricted to in-frame clones and leaves out a portion. Of roughly 300,000 clones in the sample, approximately 76% were seen once. The ends lost 0 bases at V and 4 bases at J; junction bases unmatched: 6. Looked up from germline, CDR1 is WNHNN and CDR2 is SYGVQD (reference sequence). CDR3 size: 16 residues. The material was PBMCs, obtained at disease progression, from a patient treated with ibrutinib. The chain carries TRBV10-1 and TRBJ2-3; 8 bases line up with TRBD2. This receptor was taken from a human donor with chronic lymphocytic leukemia. The CDR3 loop reads CASSESIPGGPDTQYF. The CDR3 DNA reads TGCGCCAGCAGTGAGTCGATTCCGGGGGGGCCAGATACGCAGTATTTT.